The T cell receptor (beta chain) described here comes from a study of T cell responses to AZD1222 COVID-19 vaccine. Study-level results: CD4 TCRs associated with vaccination spanned spike, dominating at 160-218 and 743-854. Spike-specific TCR breadth and depth both grew after two AZD1222 doses.

Sequencing was performed with immunoSEQ multiplex PCR; in TCRdb, only in-frame clones are kept and a portion is missing. The profile shows roughly 120,000 clones, over 75% of them singletons. Turning to this clone: The antigen remains undetermined.

Germline V CDR1 and CDR2: MNHNY, SVGAGI (reference sequence). V was pared by 0 bases and J by 4 bases, with 1 base of the junction left unmatched. There are 15 residues in the CDR3. V is TRBV6-6 and J is TRBJ1-5; 9 positions match TRBD1. The sequencing here drew on peripheral blood, taken 28 days after the second dose of the MenACWY control vaccine. This sequence was found in an adult who received the MenACWY meningococcal vaccine as a control. The CDR3 protein is CASSYSGTGNQPQHF. CDR3 nucleotides: TGTGCCAGCAGTTACTCGGGGACAGGGAATCAGCCCCAGCATTTT.